These 13 T cell receptor beta chains were sequenced from one sample in a study of blood T cells in healthy people across ages. A J-beta primer mix and a sample-barcoded 5' primer were used in a second PCR of roughly 6 to 12 cycles. TCRdb used MiXCR to reprocess the 5' RACE reads, holding one entry per CDR3 protein. Among about 630,000 distinct CDR3 sequences listed, 20% to 25% were seen once. Sequenced sample: blood. All receptors derive from a man aged 65-85 years in good health.

The rearrangement links TRBV5-1 to TRBJ2-5, with D possibly being TRBD2 (5 bases). The J call may not be correct, given that the DNA end is closer to TRBJ2-7. In germline, CDR1 is SGHRS, CDR2 YFSETQ. The CDR3 has 13 amino acids. In DNA, the CDR3 is TGCGCCAGCAGCAAGGACTGGGAGTACGAGCAGTACTTC. Protein: CASSKDWEYEQYF.

This chain uses TRBV7-2 with TRBJ2-3; D might be TRBD1 (5 bases). This CDR3 is built from 15 residues. Trimming took off 5 bases at V and 2 bases at J, with 14 bases between the two ends. The germline CDR1 and CDR2 sequences are SGHTA and FQGNSA. The CDR3 protein is CASSQTGHHTDTQYF. In DNA form, the CDR3 reads TGTGCCAGCAGCCAAACAGGCCACCACACAGATACGCAGTATTTT. The full variable domain, completed using reference TRBV7-2 and TRBJ2-3, is GAGVSQSPSNKVTEKGKDVELRCDPISGHTALYWYRQSLGQGLEFLIYFQGNSAPDKSGLPSDRFSAERTGGSVSTLTIQRTQQEDSAVYLCASSQTGHHTDTQYFGPGTRLTVL.

This rearrangement joins TRBV6-1 to TRBJ2-6; TRBD1 might be the D (6 bases). V lost 6 bases, J lost 3 bases, and 15 bases lay in between. This CDR3 has 16 residues. The germline CDR1 and CDR2 sequences are MNHNS and SASEGT. The chain's CDR3 is CASRQLQGFGANVLTF. The CDR3 bases are TGTGCCAGCAGACAACTACAGGGTTTTGGGGCCAACGTCCTGACTTTC.

The chain carries TRBV7-2 and TRBJ2-2; D remains ambiguous. CDR1 is SGHTA, CDR2 FQGNSA, per germline. The germline V and J ends were trimmed by 1 base and 1 base, with 10 bases remaining between them. The CDR3 is 16 residues long. The CDR3 bases are TGTGCCAGCAGCTTAGTAGGGTATTTGAACACCGGGGAGCTGTTTTTT. Protein product: CASSLVGYLNTGELFF.

The chain is built from TRBV2 and TRBJ2-2; 12 nucleotides agree with TRBD2. This CDR3 contains 15 residues. Germline assignment: CDR1 SNHLY and CDR2 FYNNEI. V trimming: 6 bases; J trimming: 5 bases; junction bases outside the gene matches: 4. CDR3 nucleotides: TGTGCCAGCAGAAAAGGGACTAGCGGGACCGGGGAGCTGTTTTTT. It codes for CASRKGTSGTGELFF.

The chain carries TRBV6-1 and TRBJ2-5; no reliable D call. The CDR3 has 14 residues. Germline assignment: CDR1 MNHNS and CDR2 SASEGT. Deletions cut 2 bases from V and 1 base from J, with 8 bases between. The CDR3 DNA follows: TGTGCCAGCAGTGAATTGCCCCCCCAAGAGACCCAGTACTTC. It is translated as CASSELPPQETQYF.

This clonotype has a handful of counts. This chain links TRBV2 with TRBJ2-7, with a possible D match to TRBD1 (6 bases). Germline V gene sequence: CDR1 SNHLY, CDR2 FYNNEI. CDR3 length: 14 residues. The V end lost 7 bases, the J end lost 3 bases, and 16 bases lay between the germline ends. The CDR3 bases are TGTGCCAGCAAAGTGACAGGTGGGGTCTACGAGCAGTACTTC. Residues: CASKVTGGVYEQYF. The complete variable domain, with remaining parts taken from reference TRBV2 and TRBJ2-7, reads EPEVTQTPSHQVTQMGQEVILRCVPISNHLYFYWYRQILGQKVEFLVSFYNNEISEKSEIFDDQFSVERPDGSNFTLKIRSTKLEDSAMYFCASKVTGGVYEQYFGPGTRLTVT.

The chain couples TRBV5-5 to TRBJ2-7, with D possibly TRBD1 on 6 matching bases. Germline V CDR1 and CDR2: SGHKS, YYEKEE (reference sequence). The CDR3 has 13 amino acids. V was pared by 4 bases and J by 3 bases, with 11 bases between. CDR3 residues: CASSRDNLYEQYF. The CDR3 DNA follows: TGTGCCAGCAGCCGGGACAACCTCTACGAGCAGTACTTC.

This rearrangement joins TRBV12-3 or TRBV12-4 to TRBJ2-1; 11 positions agree with TRBD2. There are 13 residues in the CDR3. The J segment lost 9 bases and the V segment lost 10 bases, leaving 8 bases of the junction unmatched. The chain's CDR3 is CATTSGIDSEQFF. In DNA, the CDR3 is TGTGCCACGACTAGCGGGATAGATAGTGAGCAGTTCTTC.

This clonotype was counted a few times. V gene TRBV5-1 combines with J gene TRBJ1-1; D is unclear. V shed 1 base and J shed 3 bases, with 13 bases lying between them. The CDR3 spans 15 residues. Looked up from germline, CDR1 is SGHRS and CDR2 is YFSETQ. CDR3: CASSLHPSGDTEAFF. The CDR3 nucleotides are TGCGCCAGCAGCTTGCATCCGTCTGGGGACACTGAAGCTTTCTTT.

There are a few counts of this clonotype. This chain uses TRBV3-1 with TRBJ2-5; D may be TRBD1 (6 bases). The DNA matches TRBJ2-7 better at its end, which makes the J call doubtful. CDR3 length equals 13 residues. CDR1 is LGHDT, CDR2 YNNKEL, per germline (reference sequence). CDR3 in DNA: TGTGCCAGCAGACAGGGTCGCTCCTACGAGCAGTACTTC. This encodes CASRQGRSYEQYF.

In this sample, this clonotype turned up a few times. The chain couples TRBV30 to TRBJ2-6; D may be TRBD2 (5 bases). The CDR3 runs 13 residues. The V end lost 5 bases, the J end lost 1 base, and 6 bases lay between the germline ends. The germline gives CDR1 GTSNPN, CDR2 SVGIG (reference sequence). The DNA of the CDR3 is TGTGCCTGGCGGGAATCTGGGGCCAACGTCCTGACTTTC. Amino acid sequence: CAWRESGANVLTF.

This clonotype was seen more than once but under ten times. One end of the junction does not line up with germline, which may come from a read error. The chain employs TRBV2 and TRBJ2-2; a weak D match, TRBD2 (5 bases). This CDR3 spans 14 amino acids. Germline V gene data show CDR1 as SNHLY and CDR2 as FYNNEI. CDR3 in amino acids: CASSPERQAGELFF. DNA of the CDR3: TGTGCGAGCAGCCCCGAGCGGCAGGCCGGGGAGCTGTTTTTT.